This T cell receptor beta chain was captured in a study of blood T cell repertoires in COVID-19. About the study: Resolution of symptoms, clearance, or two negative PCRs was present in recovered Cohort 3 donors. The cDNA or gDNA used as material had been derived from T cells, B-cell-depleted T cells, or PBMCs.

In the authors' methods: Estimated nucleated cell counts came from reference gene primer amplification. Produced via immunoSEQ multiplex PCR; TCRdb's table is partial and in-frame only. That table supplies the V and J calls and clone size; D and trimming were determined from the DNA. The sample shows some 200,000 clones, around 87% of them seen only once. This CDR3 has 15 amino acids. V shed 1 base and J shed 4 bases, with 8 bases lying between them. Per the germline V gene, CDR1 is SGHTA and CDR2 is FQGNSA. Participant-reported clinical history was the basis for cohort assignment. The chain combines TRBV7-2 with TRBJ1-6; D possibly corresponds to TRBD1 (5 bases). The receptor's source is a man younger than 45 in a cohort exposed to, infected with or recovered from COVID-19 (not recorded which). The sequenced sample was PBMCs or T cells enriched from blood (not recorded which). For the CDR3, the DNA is TGTGCCAGCAGCTTAGGTGGGGGGTATAATTCACCCCTCCACTTT. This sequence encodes CASSLGGGYNSPLHF.